The rows below give T cell receptor beta chains drawn from one sample of a study of cytomegalovirus exposure and HLA in healthy donors. Clones were read by immunoSEQ multiplex PCR, and TCRdb kept only the in-frame ones, dropping some. The top ten hold over 7.5% of the sample, which has some 100,000 clones, 73% seen once. Material for sequencing was PBMCs. These receptors were obtained from a man aged 40-49 years in good health and CMV-seronegative. The CDR3 runs from the conserved cysteine through the conserved F or W. The order of the fields is clone size, D gene, J gene, V gene, CDR3 protein, CDR3 DNA. D genes are given only for firm matches. The listing skips clone size in some rows; elsewhere it reads once, few, many or a size class.

NA TRBD1 TRBJ1-4 TRBV7-8 CASSVGTGVTEKLFF TGTGCCAGCAGCGTCGGGACAGGGGTGACTGAAAAACTGTTTTTT
NA TRBD1 TRBJ1-1 TRBV15 CATKLQGMNTEAFF TGTGCCACCAAACTACAGGGGATGAACACTGAAGCTTTCTTT
NA TRBD1 TRBJ2-7 TRBV6-5 CASSSGQGAYEQYF TGTGCCAGCAGTTCGGGACAGGGGGCCTACGAGCAGTACTTC
NA TRBD2 TRBJ2-4 TRBV15 CATSSGGASKNIQYF TGTGCCACCAGCAGCGGGGGGGCCTCCAAAAACATTCAGTACTTC
NA NA TRBJ1-1 TRBV5-8 CASPLPYSEAFF TGTGCCAGCCCGCTGCCCTACTCTGAAGCTTTCTTT
NA NA TRBJ1-2 TRBV10-3 CAISDEVGGYTF TGTGCCATCAGTGATGAGGTCGGTGGCTACACCTTC
once TRBD2 TRBJ2-3 TRBV4-2 CASSPSGGRSTDTQYF TGTGCCAGCAGCCCCTCCGGCGGGAGAAGCACAGATACGCAGTATTTT
NA TRBD1 TRBJ1-2 TRBV6-1 CASSTGQTYYGYTF TGTGCCAGCAGTACGGGACAGACCTACTATGGCTACACCTTC
NA TRBD2 TRBJ2-3 TRBV4-2 CASSQDASGGNEGRTDTQYF TGTGCCAGCAGCCAAGACGCTAGCGGGGGGAATGAAGGCCGCACAGATACGCAGTATTTT
NA NA TRBJ1-1 TRBV21-1 CASSARWGRDMNTEAFF TGTGCCAGCAGCGCCCGCTGGGGCAGGGACATGAACACTGAAGCTTTCTTT
NA NA TRBJ2-2 TRBV5-1 CASSLTGKTGELFF TGCGCCAGCAGCTTGACAGGGAAGACCGGGGAGCTGTTTTTT
NA TRBD1 TRBJ2-7 TRBV15 CATSRDRGYYEQYF TGTGCCACCAGCAGGGACAGGGGGTATTACGAGCAGTACTTC
once NA TRBJ1-1 TRBV6-6 CASSPQIGGTEAFF TGTGCCAGCAGTCCTCAAATAGGCGGGACTGAAGCTTTCTTT
NA TRBD2 TRBJ2-7 TRBV11-1 CASSGSLAGAGDEQYF TGTGCCAGCAGCGGCTCACTAGCGGGGGCCGGGGACGAGCAGTACTTC
NA TRBD1 TRBJ1-6 TRBV7-8 CASSLAAAGGGSPLHF TGTGCCAGCAGCTTAGCCGCGGCAGGGGGCGGTTCACCCCTCCACTTT
NA NA TRBJ1-5 TRBV7-8 CASSPGGIQPQHF TGTGCCAGCAGCCCGGGAGGGATTCAGCCCCAGCATTTT
NA NA TRBJ2-7 TRBV20-1 CSAYSYEQYF TGCAGTGCTTATTCGTACGAGCAGTACTTC
NA NA TRBJ2-3 TRBV25-1 CASSESGGVDTQYF TGTGCCAGCAGTGAATCTGGAGGGGTAGATACGCAGTATTTT
NA NA TRBJ1-3 TRBV28 CASSSPGQSGNTIYF TGTGCCAGCAGCTCCCCTGGACAGAGTGGAAACACCATATATTTT
few NA TRBJ2-3 TRBV6-5 CASSYRGLLTDTQYF TGTGCCAGCAGTTACCGTGGACTCCTCACAGATACGCAGTATTTT
once NA TRBJ1-1 TRBV19 CASSTHKQGNTEAFF TGTGCCAGTAGTACCCACAAACAGGGGAACACTGAAGCTTTCTTT
NA TRBD1 TRBJ2-7 TRBV7-9 CASSGTGPEREQYF TGTGCCAGCAGCGGGACAGGGCCTGAGCGCGAGCAGTACTTC
NA TRBD1 TRBJ1-6 TRBV4-3 CASSQNRGNSPLHF TGCGCCAGCAGCCAAAACAGGGGAAATTCACCCCTCCACTTT
once NA TRBJ2-7 TRBV20-1 CSARVSYEQYF TGCAGTGCCCGAGTCTCCTACGAGCAGTACTTC
once TRBD2 TRBJ2-5 TRBV11-2 CASSPGVERGGAETQYF TGTGCCAGCAGCCCGGGGGTTGAGCGGGGGGGTGCGGAGACCCAGTACTTC
NA NA TRBJ2-3 TRBV5-8 CASSSDSPGDTQYF TGTGCCAGCAGCTCGGACAGCCCCGGGGATACGCAGTATTTT
NA NA TRBJ2-7 TRBV19 CASSISVNSYEQYF TGTGCCAGTAGTATATCGGTCAACTCCTACGAGCAGTACTTC
NA NA TRBJ2-7 TRBV19 CASSPLEGVAYEQYF TGTGCCAGTAGTCCCCTTGAGGGGGTAGCCTACGAGCAGTACTTC
NA NA TRBJ1-1 TRBV29-1 CSGKQGIYEAFF TGCAGCGGAAAACAGGGAATCTACGAAGCTTTCTTT
NA TRBD1 TRBJ2-7 TRBV4-2 CASSQDIDRARYF TGTGCCAGCAGCCAAGATATCGACAGGGCCCGGTACTTC
NA NA TRBJ1-3 TRBV30 CAWSLAATLSGNTIYF TGTGCCTGGAGTCTGGCAGCGACTCTTTCTGGAAACACCATATATTTT
few TRBD1 TRBJ2-1 TRBV6-1 CASRNRGSPYNEQFF TGTGCCAGCAGAAACAGGGGATCGCCTTACAATGAGCAGTTCTTC
NA NA TRBJ2-1 TRBV10-3 CAISQTYDSYNEQFF TGTGCCATCAGTCAAACTTACGACTCCTACAATGAGCAGTTCTTC
once TRBD1 TRBJ1-2 TRBV5-4 CASREWTGGYGYTF TGTGCCAGCAGGGAGTGGACAGGGGGTTATGGCTACACCTTC
NA TRBD2 TRBJ2-1 TRBV7-3 CASSLGTSGGIYNDEQFF TGTGCCAGCAGCCTCGGGACTAGCGGGGGCATATACAATGATGAGCAGTTCTTC
NA TRBD1 TRBJ2-1 TRBV2 CASSERQGSSYNEQFF TGTGCCAGCAGTGAACGACAGGGGAGCTCCTACAATGAGCAGTTCTTC
NA TRBD1 TRBJ2-7 TRBV4-3 CASSQDDRDRGFGEQYF TGCGCCAGCAGCCAAGACGACCGGGACAGGGGGTTTGGAGAGCAGTACTTC
NA NA TRBJ2-3 TRBV7-9 CPSSLVTRGTDTQYF TGTCCCAGCAGCTTAGTAACGAGGGGCACAGATACGCAGTATTTT
NA TRBD1 TRBJ2-7 TRBV28 CASLQTGNYEQYF TGTGCCAGCCTCCAGACAGGGAACTACGAGCAGTACTTC
NA TRBD1 TRBJ2-7 TRBV4-3 CASSRLTGTGPSYEQYF TGCGCCAGCAGCCGCCTTACCGGGACAGGGCCCTCCTACGAGCAGTACTTC
few TRBD2 TRBJ2-3 TRBV11-3 CASSGGGSTDTQYF TGTGCCAGCAGCGGCGGGGGGAGCACAGATACGCAGTATTTT
few NA TRBJ2-7 TRBV4-1 CASSQVGPTYEQYF TGCGCCAGCAGCCAAGTGGGGCCAACCTACGAGCAGTACTTC
NA NA TRBJ1-4 TRBV2 CASSRNSNEKLFF TGTGCCAGCAGTAGGAACAGCAATGAAAAACTGTTTTTT
NA TRBD2 TRBJ2-7 TRBV10-3 CAISETVSGLLYEQYF TGTGCCATCAGTGAGACGGTTAGCGGGTTACTCTACGAGCAGTACTTC
NA NA TRBJ1-1 TRBV18 CASSPNRASEAFF TGTGCCAGCTCACCAAACAGGGCTAGTGAAGCTTTCTTT
NA NA TRBJ1-5 TRBV5-6 CASSLTGQPQHF TGTGCCAGCAGCTTGACAGGTCAGCCCCAGCATTTT
NA NA TRBJ2-7 TRBV9 CASSPQGRGSYEQYF TGTGCCAGCAGCCCGCAAGGCAGGGGCTCCTACGAGCAGTACTTC
NA NA TRBJ1-2 TRBV28 CASSLMPLDRNYGYTF TGTGCCAGCAGCCTCATGCCCCTTGACAGGAACTATGGCTACACCTTC